This T cell receptor (beta chain) was recorded in a study of CD8 T cells in Susac syndrome. Unmatched junction bases numbered 6, after V lost 6 bases and J lost 10 bases. The CDR3 consists of 12 residues. A remark on this clonotype: Its antigen is as yet unknown.

Negative isolation was used for CD8+ and CD4+ T cells, and FACS enrichment was applied to TEMRA cells. Study-wide findings and caveats: As the study acknowledged, the number of individuals in its TCR sequencing and HLA analysis was relatively small.

The RNA input was 0.5 to 1 ug, and it was reverse transcribed with random hexamers. Coverage of TCR beta CDR3 amplification by immunoSEQ multiplex PCR extended to 54 Vbeta and 13 Jbeta. TCRdb used MiXCR to reprocess the immunoSEQ multiplex PCR reads, holding one entry per CDR3 protein. This sample carries fewer than 150,000 distinct CDR3 sequences, roughly 89% of them seen once, and the ten largest clones take 0.24%. The origin of this receptor is a human donor with multiple sclerosis. The chain couples TRBV12-3 or TRBV12-4 to TRBJ2-1; 7 bases line up with TRBD2. The sequenced sample consisted of CD8+ T cells from PBMCs. CDR3 nucleotide sequence: TGTGCCAGCAGCCGGGGGGACGGAGAGCAGTTCTTC. Encoded protein: CASSRGDGEQFF.